Below are 19 T cell receptor beta chains sequenced from a single sample in a study of blood T cell repertoires in COVID-19. Generated by immunoSEQ multiplex PCR, the TCRdb table keeps only in-frame clones and is missing some. The sample shows 190,000 or so clones, roughly 90% of them seen only once. The sequenced sample was peripheral blood. Source of these receptors: a man between 40 and 49 years old with acute or convalescent COVID-19.

This rearrangement joins TRBV28 to TRBJ2-2; 8 bases agree with TRBD2. Trimming at V came to 2 bases and at J to 0 bases, leaving 8 bases not matched to a gene. Germline loops: CDR1 MDHEN, CDR2 SYDVKM. The CDR3 contains 18 residues. CDR3 nucleotide sequence: TGTGCCAGCAGTTTAGTCAGTGGCGGGGGGCCGAACACCGGGGAGCTGTTTTTT. Protein sequence: CASSLVSGGGPNTGELFF.

This sequence joins TRBV6-5 and TRBJ1-1; TRBD1 might be the D (6 bases). The CDR3 is 14 residues long. Germline V gene sequence: CDR1 MNHEY, CDR2 SVGAGI. Trimming pared 4 bases from V and 1 base from J, leaving 10 bases between. The CDR3 reads CASSSWGQNTEAFF. For the CDR3, the DNA is TGTGCCAGCAGTTCTTGGGGACAGAACACTGAAGCTTTCTTT.

The gene calls are TRBV2 and TRBJ1-6; D not certain. Germline V gene data show CDR1 as SNHLY and CDR2 as FYNNEI. This CDR3 is built from 15 residues. V was cut by 4 bases and J by 5 bases, with 12 bases left in between. The CDR3 sequence is CASSVARQNNSPLHF. The CDR3 coding sequence is TGTGCCAGCAGTGTCGCTCGCCAGAATAATTCACCCCTCCACTTT.

Only a few counts were recorded for this clone. The gene calls are TRBV5-1 and TRBJ1-6; D remains unclear. The CDR3 spans 14 residues. Looked up from germline, CDR1 is SGHRS and CDR2 is YFSETQ. V lost 0 bases to trimming and J lost 7 bases, with 8 bases between them. Here the CDR3 DNA reads TGCGCCAGCAGCTTGGAACAACAAAATTCACCCCTCCACTTT. Its translation is CASSLEQQNSPLHF.

CDR3 amino acids: CAIKPGGGNEQFF. The CDR3 DNA follows: TGTGCCATCAAACCGGGGGGGGGAAATGAGCAGTTCTTC. The rearrangement uses TRBV10-3 and TRBJ2-1, with 8 bases matching TRBD2. J gave up 7 bases and V 7 bases, and 6 bases lay outside the gene matches. The germline gives CDR1 ENHRY, CDR2 SYGVKD. The CDR3 loop spans 13 amino acids.

V and J are TRBV5-4 and TRBJ1-2; the match to TRBD1 covers 9 bases. Germline V CDR1 and CDR2: SGHNT, YYREEE (reference sequence). The CDR3 is 14 amino acids. After removal of 4 bases from V and 2 bases from J, the junction contained 3 bases not matched to a gene. The CDR3 reads CASSLGQGNYGYTF. The CDR3 coding sequence is TGTGCCAGCAGCCTAGGACAGGGGAACTATGGCTACACCTTC.

CDR3 sequence reads: CASGLSDRLSPLHF. The CDR3 region has the DNA TGTGCTAGTGGTTTGTCAGACAGACTTTCACCCCTCCACTTT. The chain couples TRBV12-5 to TRBJ1-6, with D perhaps TRBD1 (5 bases). V shed 2 bases and J shed 9 bases, with 11 bases lying between them. Germline values: CDR1 LGHNT, CDR2 FRNRAP. The CDR3 spans 14 residues.

This rearrangement joins TRBV2 to TRBJ2-7; D perhaps matches TRBD1 (5 bases). This CDR3 has 12 residues. Trimming pared 4 bases from V and 7 bases from J, leaving 11 bases between. From germline, CDR1 is SNHLY and CDR2 FYNNEI. The CDR3 DNA is TGTGCCAGCAGTGTCGCGCAGGGAGAGCAGTACTTC. It yields the protein CASSVAQGEQYF.

This sequence joins TRBV4-3 and TRBJ2-1, with a possible D match to TRBD1 (6 bases). The V end was cut by 5 bases, the J end by 5 bases, with 13 bases between. The CDR3 is 14 residues long. Germline V gene sequence: CDR1 LGHNA, CDR2 YSLEER. Here the CDR3 DNA reads TGCGCCAGCAGCGTGAAGTGGGGGCACAATGAGCAGTTCTTC. The encoded protein is CASSVKWGHNEQFF.

This chain connects TRBV29-1 to TRBJ2-7, with a possible D match to TRBD1 (6 bases). Germline CDR1 SQVTM, CDR2 ANQGSEA. The CDR3 loop spans 14 amino acids. Trimming removed 6 bases from V and 0 bases from J, with 15 bases in between. The CDR3 protein is CSVQGPDSSYEQYF. CDR3 sequence (DNA): TGCAGCGTACAGGGACCCGACAGCTCCTACGAGCAGTACTTC.

In DNA, the CDR3 is TGTGCCAGCAGCTGGGGTACGACAGGTTTACGGACGGGTTCACCCCTCCACTTT. Translation gives CASSWGTTGLRTGSPLHF. V and J are TRBV27 and TRBJ1-6, with D maybe TRBD1 (6 bases). The CDR3 covers 18 residues. V was shortened by 6 bases and J by 9 bases, with 27 bases between the two germline ends. In germline, CDR1 is MNHEY, CDR2 SMNVEV (reference sequence).

Here the CDR3 DNA reads TGCGCCAGCAGCTCCGAGGGGAGGGCGCAGTTTCGCTACACCTTC. The encoded protein is CASSSEGRAQFRYTF. The V call is TRBV5-1, the J call TRBJ1-2; D may be TRBD1 (5 bases). There are 15 residues in the CDR3. V gave up 3 bases and J gave up 9 bases, with 21 bases separating them. CDR1 and CDR2 (germline): SGHRS, YFSETQ.

The V call is TRBV7-2, the J call TRBJ2-3; 10 bases map to TRBD2. The ends lost 5 bases at V and 0 bases at J; junction bases unmatched: 5. The CDR3 has 16 amino acids. Germline V gene lookup returns CDR1 SGHTA and CDR2 FQGNSA. The CDR3 here is CASSTLAGASTDTQYF. In DNA form, the CDR3 reads TGTGCCAGCAGCACGCTAGCGGGGGCTAGCACAGATACGCAGTATTTT.

As for this clone: Compared with germline, one end of the junction differs, possibly owing to a read error. This chain joins TRBV10-2 and TRBJ2-5; D gene ambiguous. The germline CDR1 and CDR2 sequences are WSHSY and SAAADI. The CDR3 sequence is 11 residues long. CDR3 sequence: CASSVKEAQYF. DNA for the CDR3: TGCGCCAGCAGTGTAAAAGAGGCCCAGTACTTC.

This sequence joins TRBV13 and TRBJ2-7, with D possibly matching TRBD1 (5 bases). Trimming stripped 3 bases from V and 3 bases from J, with 9 bases between. The germline V gene encodes CDR1 PRHDT and CDR2 FYEKMQ (reference sequence). This CDR3 spans 13 amino acids. CDR3 bases: TGTGCCAGCAGCTTCCAGGGATTCTACGAGCAGTACTTC. It is translated as CASSFQGFYEQYF.

The chain combines TRBV27 with TRBJ1-5; the D gene is possibly TRBD1 (5 bases). CDR1 and CDR2 from the germline V gene are MNHEY and SMNVEV (reference sequence). Trimming removed 6 bases from V and 6 bases from J, with 18 bases in between. This CDR3 contains 15 residues. DNA for the CDR3: TGTGCCAGCAGCTTTGGGGGGAGTAAAAGTCAGCCCCAGCATTTT. Its translation: CASSFGGSKSQPQHF.

CDR3 in DNA: TGTGCCAGCAGCATGGGGACAGAACGGGATTGCAATCAGCCCCAGCATTTT. As protein: CASSMGTERDCNQPQHF. V usage is TRBV21-1 and J usage is TRBJ1-5; the tabulated D call, TRBD1, remains unverified against the DNA. TRBV21-1 is an annotated pseudogene. The CDR3 consists of 17 residues.

The rearrangement joins TRBV5-6 to TRBJ2-7, with D possibly TRBD1 on 7 matching bases. This CDR3 is built from 16 residues. V dropped 2 bases and J dropped 3 bases, with 18 bases sitting between them. Germline CDR1 is SGHDT and CDR2 is YYEEEE. Here the CDR3 reads CASSFTHMQGGYEQYF. The CDR3, as DNA: TGTGCCAGCAGCTTTACACACATGCAGGGGGGCTACGAGCAGTACTTC.

The chain links TRBV6-5 to TRBJ1-1; D ambiguous. This CDR3 has 11 amino acids. Germline loops: CDR1 MNHEY, CDR2 SVGAGI. V was trimmed by 7 bases and J by 11 bases, leaving 14 bases between them. The CDR3 is CASKSGMKAFF. DNA for the CDR3: TGTGCCAGCAAGTCGGGGATGAAGGCTTTCTTT.